The sequence of this T cell receptor (beta chain) was determined in a study of T cell responses to AZD1222 COVID-19 vaccine. The CDR3 loop spans 12 amino acids. The V end was cut by 7 bases, the J end by 6 bases, with 9 bases between. CDR1 SGHTA and CDR2 FQGTGA come from the germline V gene. Whole-study results and caveats: Repertoire sampling occurred only after the peak T cell response. Spike-specific TCR breadth and depth rose after two AZD1222 doses.

The repertoire was sequenced with immunoSEQ multiplex PCR; TCRdb's copy has only in-frame clones and lacks some. Altogether 100,000 or so clones are present, about 85% being singletons, with the ten largest covering around 3.1%. Turning to this clone: The antigen remains unidentified.

This specimen consisted of peripheral blood, obtained on day 0 of AZD1222 vaccination. This sequence joins TRBV7-3 and TRBJ2-2; TRBD2 might be the D (6 bases). The sequence was collected from an adult in good health. The CDR3 nucleotides read TGTGCCAGCACCCGGGGGTCCGGGGAGCTGTTTTTT. This gives the protein CASTRGSGELFF.